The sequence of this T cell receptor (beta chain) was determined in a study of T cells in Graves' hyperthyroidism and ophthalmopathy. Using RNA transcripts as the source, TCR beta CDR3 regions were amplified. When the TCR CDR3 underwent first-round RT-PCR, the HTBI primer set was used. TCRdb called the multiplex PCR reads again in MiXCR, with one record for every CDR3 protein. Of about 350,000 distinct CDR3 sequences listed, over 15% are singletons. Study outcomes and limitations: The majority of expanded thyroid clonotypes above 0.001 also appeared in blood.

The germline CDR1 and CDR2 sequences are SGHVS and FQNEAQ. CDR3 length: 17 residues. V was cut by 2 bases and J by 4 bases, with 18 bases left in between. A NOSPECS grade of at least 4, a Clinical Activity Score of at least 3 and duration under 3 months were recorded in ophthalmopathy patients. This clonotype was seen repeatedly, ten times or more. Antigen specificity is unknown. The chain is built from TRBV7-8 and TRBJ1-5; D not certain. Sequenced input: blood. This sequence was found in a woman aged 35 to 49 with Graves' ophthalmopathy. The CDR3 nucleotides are TGTGCCAGCAGCTTACGGTCCAGAGTCGTCTTTAATCAGCCCCAGCATTTT. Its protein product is CASSLRSRVVFNQPQHF.